These T cell receptor beta chains were read from a single sample in a study of cytomegalovirus exposure and HLA in healthy donors. Repertoires were generated with immunoSEQ multiplex PCR, while TCRdb's copy carries only in-frame clones and drops some. Among 100,000 to 150,000 clones listed, 74% were seen once. Sample: PBMCs. These receptors came from a woman aged 45-59 years in good health and CMV-seropositive. CDR3s include the opening cysteine and the closing phenylalanine or tryptophan. D genes are given only for firm matches. Rows give clone size only sometimes, using once, few, many, or a class for an expanded clone.

j_call v_call clone_size d_call cdr3_nt cdr3_aa
TRBJ1-3 TRBV10-3 - - TGTGCCATCAGGATACAGGGCCTCTCTGGAAACACCATATATTTT CAIRIQGLSGNTIYF
TRBJ2-1 TRBV9 - - TGTGCCAGCAGCGTAGACGGGGGTGGACACAATGAGCAGTTCTTC CASSVDGGGHNEQFF
TRBJ1-3 TRBV30 few TRBD1 TGTGCCTGGAGTGTAAGGACAGGCAGCTCTGGAAACACCATATATTTT CAWSVRTGSSGNTIYF
TRBJ2-2 TRBV5-6 - - TGTGCCAGCAGCCTCAGGGGTGGCACCGGGGAGCTGTTTTTT CASSLRGGTGELFF
TRBJ1-1 TRBV29-1 - TRBD1 TGCAGCGTCCCGGGACAGGGAGGCACTGAAGCTTTCTTT CSVPGQGGTEAFF
TRBJ2-3 TRBV19 - TRBD2 TGTGCCAGCGGACCCACTAGCGGGCGCACAGATACGCAGTATTTT CASGPTSGRTDTQYF
TRBJ2-7 TRBV5-8 - - TGTGCCAGCAGCTTGGACTTCACTCCCTACGAGCAGTACTTC CASSLDFTPYEQYF
TRBJ2-3 TRBV4-1 - TRBD2 TGCGCCAGCAGTCGGTTCGGGGCTAGCGGGGGCGATTTAGATACGCAGTATTTT CASSRFGASGGDLDTQYF
TRBJ1-2 TRBV7-2 - - TGTGCCAGCAGCTTAGCGACAGCCTATGGCTACACCTTC CASSLATAYGYTF
TRBJ1-5 TRBV5-6 - - TGTGCCAGCAGCCGACAGAGTATCAATCAGCCCCAGCATTTT CASSRQSINQPQHF
TRBJ2-5 TRBV19 - - TGTGCCAGTAGATCGAGTCTATTCCAGTACTTC CASRSSLFQYF
TRBJ2-2 TRBV5-1 - - TGCGCCAGCAGCTTGGCCCCGGGACAGAACACCGGGGAGCTGTTTTTT CASSLAPGQNTGELFF
TRBJ2-2 TRBV25-1 - - TGTTCCAGCAGTGGTCCAGGGTCGGACACCGGGGAGCTGTTTTTT CSSSGPGSDTGELFF
TRBJ1-2 TRBV19 - - TGTGCCAGTAGTATGTCGACAGAGGATGGCTACACCTTC CASSMSTEDGYTF
TRBJ2-7 TRBV5-4 - - TGTGCCAGCAGCTTTAGGGTTAGCGCCCTCTCCTACGAGCAGTACTTC CASSFRVSALSYEQYF
TRBJ2-5 TRBV6-5 - - TGTGCCAGCACCGACCCGGGGATAGAGACCCAGTACTTC CASTDPGIETQYF
TRBJ2-7 TRBV6-6 - TRBD1 TGTGCCAGCAGTTACCGGGACAGATATTACGAGCAGTACTTC CASSYRDRYYEQYF
TRBJ2-3 TRBV13 - TRBD2 TGTGCCAGCAGCTTTGTGGGACTAGCGGGGGCTACAGATACGCAGTATTTT CASSFVGLAGATDTQYF
TRBJ2-1 TRBV5-6 - - TGTGCCAGCAGCTTAGGAGTTGGGGCGCGTGAGCAGTTCTTC CASSLGVGAREQFF
TRBJ1-2 TRBV7-2 - TRBD1 TGTGCCAGCAGCTTATCCGCCACAGGGGTTAACTATGGCTACACCTTC CASSLSATGVNYGYTF
TRBJ1-6 TRBV7-2 - - TGTGCCAGCAGCCAATATAATTCACCCCTCCACTTT CASSQYNSPLHF
TRBJ1-1 TRBV2 - - TGTGCCAGCAGTGACCTGGCACGGAACACTGAAGCTTTCTTT CASSDLARNTEAFF
TRBJ2-7 TRBV27 - - TGTGCCAGCAGTTTTGCGGTTTCCTACGAGCAGTACTTC CASSFAVSYEQYF
TRBJ2-7 TRBV6-5 once TRBD2 TGTGCCAGCAGTGGACTAGCGGGTACCTACGAGCAGTACTTC CASSGLAGTYEQYF
TRBJ2-5 TRBV14 - - TGTGCCAGCAGCCAACAGGGGAAGGAGACCCAGTACTTC CASSQQGKETQYF
TRBJ2-4 TRBV7-7 - - TGTGCTAGCAGCTTAGAATTTACGGGCATTCAGTACTTC CASSLEFTGIQYF
TRBJ1-5 TRBV5-5 - TRBD1 TGTGCCAGCAGCGCAGGGGGAGATCAGCCCCAGCATTTT CASSAGGDQPQHF
TRBJ2-7 TRBV6-1 - TRBD1 TGTGCCAGCAGTACACAGGGGTACGAGCAGTACTTC CASSTQGYEQYF
TRBJ1-6 TRBV11-2 - - TGTGCCAGCAGCTTAGCAGGGGATTCACCCCTCCACTTT CASSLAGDSPLHF
TRBJ2-3 TRBV9 - - TGTGCCAGCAGTCGCGATGCAGATACGCAGTATTTT CASSRDADTQYF
TRBJ1-2 TRBV10-3 - - TGTGCCATCAGTGAACAGCCGAACTATGGCTACACCTTC CAISEQPNYGYTF
TRBJ2-2 TRBV12-5 few TRBD1 TGTGCTAGTGGTACGGGACAGGCTAACACCGGGGAGCTGTTTTTT CASGTGQANTGELFF
TRBJ2-1 TRBV6-6 - TRBD1 TGTGCCAGCAGCCCCAGGACAGGGGATTACAATGAGCAGTTCTTC CASSPRTGDYNEQFF
TRBJ2-2 TRBV19 few TRBD2 TGTGCCAGTAGTATTCCACTGTGGGGGGGGACCGGGGAGCTGTTTTTT CASSIPLWGGTGELFF
TRBJ1-2 TRBV30 few - TGTGCCTGGACTTCGGACTATGGCTACACCTTC CAWTSDYGYTF
TRBJ1-1 TRBV7-9 many - TGTGCCAGCAGCTTAAAGTCGAGGGCTTTCTTT CASSLKSRAFF
TRBJ1-1 TRBV9 - - TGTGCCAGCAGCGTAGGAGTTGGGGCCCGTGAAGCTTTCTTT CASSVGVGAREAFF
TRBJ1-5 TRBV19 - TRBD1 TGTGCCACCCGGACAGGCGGGAGCAATCAGCCCCAGCATTTT CATRTGGSNQPQHF
TRBJ2-3 TRBV28 - - TGTGCCAGCCTAGGCGGGGGCGGGTCAGATACGCAGTATTTT CASLGGGGSDTQYF
TRBJ2-1 TRBV7-2 - TRBD1 TGTGCCAGCAGTCCCGGGACAGGCCGAAATGAGCAGTTCTTC CASSPGTGRNEQFF
TRBJ1-2 TRBV30 few - TGTGCCTGGAGTGAGGGGGGGACCTATGGCTACACCTTC CAWSEGGTYGYTF
TRBJ2-7 TRBV6-6 - - TGTGCCAGCAGCCAACCGGGTGGCGAGCAGTACTTC CASSQPGGEQYF
TRBJ1-2 TRBV19 few TRBD1 TGTGCCAGTAGGGCGACAGGGAGATCGGATGGCTACACCTTC CASRATGRSDGYTF
TRBJ1-1 TRBV18 few - TGTGCCAGCTCAGCTCTCGGGAACACTGAAGCTTTCTTT CASSALGNTEAFF
TRBJ2-3 TRBV5-4 few TRBD1 TGTGCCAGCAGCGGAACCGGGACAGAAGATACGCAGTATTTT CASSGTGTEDTQYF
TRBJ1-4 TRBV2 few - TGTGCCAGCAGTCGAAACAGGGAAACTAATGAAAAACTGTTTTTT CASSRNRETNEKLFF
TRBJ2-7 TRBV15 - - TGTGCCACCAGCAGTTCGCCCCGGGGGGAGCAGTACTTC CATSSSPRGEQYF
TRBJ1-2 TRBV2 - TRBD1 TGTGCCAGCACTCCTACGGGACAGGGGGCGAGTGGCTACACCTTC CASTPTGQGASGYTF
TRBJ2-2 TRBV25-1 - - TGTGCCAGCAGCAGGTTGGCCGGGGAGCTGTTTTTT CASSRLAGELFF